This T cell receptor (beta chain) was profiled in a study of CXCR3-negative and CXCR3-positive naive CD8 T cells. This CDR3 comprises 15 residues. Germline CDR1 reads SQVTM; CDR2 reads ANQGSEA. Study-level points and caveats: Naive cells positive for CXCR3 carried more hydrophobic TRB CDR3s than CXCR3-negative ones. Comparison of naive CXCR3-negative and CXCR3-positive cells revealed similar TRBV-TRBJ usage, while memory cells differed.

Naive cells were sorted as CD45RO-, CCR7+, CD27+ and CD95-. As to this clonotype: Its antigen is still unknown.

TRB cDNA was prepared as libraries by UMI-labeled 5' RACE. No DNA is given; TCRdb re-called the 5' RACE reads and lists each CDR3 protein once. The sample includes about 150,000 distinct CDR3 sequences. The chain is built from TRBV29-1 and TRBJ2-1; without DNA, the TCRdb call of TRBD1 cannot be checked. The TCR originated in a human donor in good health. Some clones in this sample may be carry-over from other donors' samples. Specimen: naive CXCR3+ CD8+ T cells from blood. Subset given: CD45RO-CCR7+CD27+CD95- naive CD8+ T cells expressing CXCR3 (TNR3+). The CDR3 sequence: CSVEPRTDEYNEQFF.